Sequencing of this T cell receptor beta chain was carried out in a study of Ad26.COV2.S vaccination and SARS-CoV-2 variants. Profiled with immunoSEQ multiplex PCR; TCRdb holds only in-frame clones, not every one. The sample yields about 320,000 clones, 85% seen once. This CDR3 has 14 amino acids. Germline V gene lookup returns CDR1 SNHLY and CDR2 FYNNEI. The V and J ends lost 4 bases and 8 bases respectively, with 12 bases between them. To note about this clone: The antigen remains unidentified.

General study results and limits: Total T cell responses were possibly underestimated by TCR breadth and depth analyses.

Sample treatment: about 20 received Ad26.COV2.S at low or high dose, single or two shots; 5 received placebo; per-sample allocation not given. Collection of the samples took place on day 63 after the first injection of vaccine or placebo. Donation came from an adult in Boston who was aged 18-55 years. The TCR sequence derives from a person between 18 and 65 years old who received the Ad26.COV2.S COVID-19 vaccine or a placebo. The chain couples TRBV2 to TRBJ1-6; TRBD1 is a possible D gene (6 bases). The sample in question was peripheral blood, obtained in a trial of Ad26.COV2.S vaccine versus placebo. CDR3 protein: CASSVQGRDSPLHF. CDR3 nucleotides: TGTGCCAGCAGTGTCCAGGGGAGGGATTCACCCCTCCACTTT.